The T cell receptor beta chain under discussion was sequenced for a study of PD-1 blockade in classical Hodgkin lymphoma. V gave up 0 bases and J gave up 4 bases, with 7 bases separating them. This CDR3 comprises 13 residues. Germline values: CDR1 SGDLS, CDR2 YYNGEE. Time point described: cycle 4 day 1 (C4D1), after 5 to 7 weeks of nivolumab. All trial patients relapsed after autologous stem cell transplantation. After thawing, PBMCs were subjected to magnetic negative selection to isolate CD8+ T cells. Whole-study findings and limits: Patients who responded completely had about the same baseline diversity as newly diagnosed patients.

This clone was detected only a few times. Antigen: not known. The table came from immunoSEQ multiplex PCR; TCRdb's copy has only in-frame clones and leaves some out. The table lists 20,000 or so clones, about 87% of them singletons. The receptor comes from a human donor with classical Hodgkin lymphoma. J is TRBJ1-1 and V is TRBV9; no firm D call. The sequenced sample was CD8+ T cells from blood, obtained before the fourth cycle of nivolumab. CDR3 protein: CASSVGVGTEAFF. DNA of the CDR3: TGTGCCAGCAGCGTAGGGGTGGGCACTGAAGCTTTCTTT.